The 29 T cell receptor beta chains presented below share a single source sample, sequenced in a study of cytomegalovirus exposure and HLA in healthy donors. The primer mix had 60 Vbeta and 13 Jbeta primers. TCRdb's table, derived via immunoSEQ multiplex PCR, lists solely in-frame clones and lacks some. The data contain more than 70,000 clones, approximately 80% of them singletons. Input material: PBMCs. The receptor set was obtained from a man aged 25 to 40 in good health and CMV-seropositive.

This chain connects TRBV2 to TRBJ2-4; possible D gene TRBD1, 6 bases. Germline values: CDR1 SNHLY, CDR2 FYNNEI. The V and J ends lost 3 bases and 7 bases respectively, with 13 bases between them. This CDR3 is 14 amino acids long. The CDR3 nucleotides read TGTGCCAGCAGTGAGGGGACCGACAGGAACATTCAGTACTTC. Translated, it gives CASSEGTDRNIQYF.

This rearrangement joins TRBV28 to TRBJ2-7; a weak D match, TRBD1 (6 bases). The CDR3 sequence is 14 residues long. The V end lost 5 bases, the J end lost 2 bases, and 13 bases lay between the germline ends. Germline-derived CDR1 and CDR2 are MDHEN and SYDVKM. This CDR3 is CASSNQQGTYEQYF. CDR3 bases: TGTGCCAGCAGTAATCAACAGGGCACCTACGAGCAGTACTTC.

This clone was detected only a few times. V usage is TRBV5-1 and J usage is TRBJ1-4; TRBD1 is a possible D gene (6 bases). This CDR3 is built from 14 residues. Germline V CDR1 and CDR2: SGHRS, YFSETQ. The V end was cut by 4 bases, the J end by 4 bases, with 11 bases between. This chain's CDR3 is CASSPQGFNEKLFF. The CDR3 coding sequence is TGCGCCAGCAGCCCACAGGGATTTAATGAAAAACTGTTTTTT.

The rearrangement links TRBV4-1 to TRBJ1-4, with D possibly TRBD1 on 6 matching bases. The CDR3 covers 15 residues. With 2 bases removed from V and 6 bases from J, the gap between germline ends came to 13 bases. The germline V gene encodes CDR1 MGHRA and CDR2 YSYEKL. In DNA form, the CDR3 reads TGCGCCAGCAGCCAACCGACAGGAAGGGATGAAAAACTGTTTTTT. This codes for CASSQPTGRDEKLFF.

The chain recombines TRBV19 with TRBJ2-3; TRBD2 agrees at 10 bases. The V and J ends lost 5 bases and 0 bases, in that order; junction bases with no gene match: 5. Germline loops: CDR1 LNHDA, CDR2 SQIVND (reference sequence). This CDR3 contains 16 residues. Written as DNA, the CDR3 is TGTGCCAGTAGTTCTAAGGGACTAGCGAGCACAGATACGCAGTATTTT. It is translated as CASSSKGLASTDTQYF.

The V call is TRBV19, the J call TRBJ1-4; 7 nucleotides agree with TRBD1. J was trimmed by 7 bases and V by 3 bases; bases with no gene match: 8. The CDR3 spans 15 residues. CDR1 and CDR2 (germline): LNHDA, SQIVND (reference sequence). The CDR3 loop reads CASSMDRRGSEKLFF. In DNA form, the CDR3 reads TGTGCCAGTAGTATGGACAGGAGGGGCAGTGAAAAACTGTTTTTT.

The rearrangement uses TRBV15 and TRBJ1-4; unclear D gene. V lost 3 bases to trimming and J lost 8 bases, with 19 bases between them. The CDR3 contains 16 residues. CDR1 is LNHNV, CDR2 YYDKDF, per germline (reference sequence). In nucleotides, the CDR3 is TGTGCCACCAGCAGTTCCTTGACAACCGCTGGGGAAAAACTGTTTTTT. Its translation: CATSSSLTTAGEKLFF.

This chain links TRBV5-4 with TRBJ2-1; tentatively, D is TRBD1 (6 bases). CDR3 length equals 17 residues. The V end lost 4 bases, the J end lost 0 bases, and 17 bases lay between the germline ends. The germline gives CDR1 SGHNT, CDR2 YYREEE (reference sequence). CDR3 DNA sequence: TGTGCCAGCAGCCCGGGTTGGAGAGGGGGCTCCTACAATGAGCAGTTCTTC. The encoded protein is CASSPGWRGGSYNEQFF.

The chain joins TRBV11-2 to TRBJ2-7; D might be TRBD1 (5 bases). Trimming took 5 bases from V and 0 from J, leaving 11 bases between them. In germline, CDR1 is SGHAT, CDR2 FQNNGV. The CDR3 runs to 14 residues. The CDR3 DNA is TGTGCCAGCAGCCTACCAGGGTTCTCCTACGAGCAGTACTTC. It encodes CASSLPGFSYEQYF.

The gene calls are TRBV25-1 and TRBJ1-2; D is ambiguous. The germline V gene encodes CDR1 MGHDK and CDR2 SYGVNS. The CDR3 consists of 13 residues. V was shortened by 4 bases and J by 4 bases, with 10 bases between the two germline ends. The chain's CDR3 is CASSGANFYGYTF. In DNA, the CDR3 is TGTGCCAGCAGTGGGGCCAACTTCTATGGCTACACCTTC.

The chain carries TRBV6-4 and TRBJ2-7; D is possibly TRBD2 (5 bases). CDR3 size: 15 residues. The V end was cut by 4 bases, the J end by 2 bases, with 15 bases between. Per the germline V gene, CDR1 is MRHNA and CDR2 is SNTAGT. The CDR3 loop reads CASSARTRSPYEQYV. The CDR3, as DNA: TGTGCCAGCAGTGCCCGAACTAGGTCCCCCTACGAGCAGTACGTC.

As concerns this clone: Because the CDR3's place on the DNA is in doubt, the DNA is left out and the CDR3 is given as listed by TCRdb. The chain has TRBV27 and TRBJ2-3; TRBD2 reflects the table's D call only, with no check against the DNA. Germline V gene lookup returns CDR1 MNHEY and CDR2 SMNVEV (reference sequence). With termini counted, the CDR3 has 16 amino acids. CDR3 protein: CASSSSPGGSTDTQYF.

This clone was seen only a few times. The CDR3: CASSQETSSTDTQYF. Written as DNA, the CDR3 is TGCGCCAGCAGCCAAGAGACATCTTCGACAGATACGCAGTATTTT. The chain uses TRBV4-3 and TRBJ2-3; the D is unclear. The germline V gene has CDR1 LGHNA and CDR2 YSLEER. The CDR3 length is 15 residues. Trimming left V 0 bases short and J 3 bases short, with 10 bases between.

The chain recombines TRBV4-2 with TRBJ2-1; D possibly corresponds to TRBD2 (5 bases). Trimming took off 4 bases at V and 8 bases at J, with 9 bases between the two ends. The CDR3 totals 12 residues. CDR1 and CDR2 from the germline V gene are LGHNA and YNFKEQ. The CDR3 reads CASSPMGDEQFF. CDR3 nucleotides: TGTGCCAGCAGCCCCATGGGAGATGAGCAGTTCTTC.

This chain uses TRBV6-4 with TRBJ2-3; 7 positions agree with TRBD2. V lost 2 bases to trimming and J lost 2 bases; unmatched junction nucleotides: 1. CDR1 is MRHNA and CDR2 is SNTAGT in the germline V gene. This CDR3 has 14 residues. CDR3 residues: CASSDGRDTDTQYF. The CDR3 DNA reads TGTGCCAGCAGTGACGGGAGGGACACAGATACGCAGTATTTT.

CDR3 amino acids: CAISPDRLYGYTF. The CDR3 coding sequence is TGTGCCATCAGCCCGGACAGACTTTATGGCTACACCTTC. J is TRBJ1-2 and V is TRBV10-3; weak D call: TRBD1 (6 bases). The CDR3 has 13 amino acids. Per germline, CDR1 ENHRY and CDR2 SYGVKD. The V gene lost 6 bases and the J gene lost 5 bases, with 13 bases spanning the gap.

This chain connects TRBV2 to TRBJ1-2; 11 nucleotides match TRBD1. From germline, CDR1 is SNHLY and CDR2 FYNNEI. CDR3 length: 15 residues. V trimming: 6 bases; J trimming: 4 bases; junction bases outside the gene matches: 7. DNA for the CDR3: TGTGCCAGCAGCGCCGGACAGGGGGCTAGCTATGGCTACACCTTC. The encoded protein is CASSAGQGASYGYTF.

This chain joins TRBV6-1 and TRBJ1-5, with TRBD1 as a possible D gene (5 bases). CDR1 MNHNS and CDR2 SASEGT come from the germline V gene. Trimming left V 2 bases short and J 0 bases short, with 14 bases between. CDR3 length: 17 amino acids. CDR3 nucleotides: TGTGCCAGCAGTGAATCGGCGGGACGGTATAGCAATCAGCCCCAGCATTTT. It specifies CASSESAGRYSNQPQHF.

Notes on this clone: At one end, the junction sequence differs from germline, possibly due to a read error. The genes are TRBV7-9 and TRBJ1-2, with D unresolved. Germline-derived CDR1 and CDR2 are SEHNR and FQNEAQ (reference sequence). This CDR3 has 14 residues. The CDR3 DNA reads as TGTTCCAGCAGCCCTTCTTGGAGGGAGTACGGCTACACCTTC. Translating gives CSSSPSWREYGYTF.

This CDR3 reads CASSLVAGGSGNTIYF. For the CDR3, the DNA is TGTGCCAGCAGCTTAGTTGCGGGAGGCAGTGGAAACACCATATATTTT. This chain connects TRBV11-2 to TRBJ1-3, with unresolved D. Germline V lookup: CDR1 SGHAT, CDR2 FQNNGV. The CDR3 spans 16 residues. Trimming removed 1 base at V and 3 bases at J, with 13 bases between.

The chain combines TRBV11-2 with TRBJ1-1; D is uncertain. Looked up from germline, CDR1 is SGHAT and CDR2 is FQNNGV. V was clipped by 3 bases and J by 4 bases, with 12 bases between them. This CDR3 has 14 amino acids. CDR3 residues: CASSFWGVGTEAFF. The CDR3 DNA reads TGTGCCAGCAGCTTCTGGGGAGTAGGCACTGAAGCTTTCTTT.

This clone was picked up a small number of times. The CDR3 DNA follows: TGTGCCAGCAGCCCCCGACAGGGGATGGTCAAAGGCTATGGCTACACCTTC. It codes for CASSPRQGMVKGYGYTF. The chain combines TRBV9 with TRBJ1-2; TRBD1 matches at 8 bases. After removal of 4 bases from V and 4 bases from J, the junction contained 15 bases not matched to a gene. The CDR3 totals 17 residues. Germline V gives CDR1 SGDLS, CDR2 YYNGEE.

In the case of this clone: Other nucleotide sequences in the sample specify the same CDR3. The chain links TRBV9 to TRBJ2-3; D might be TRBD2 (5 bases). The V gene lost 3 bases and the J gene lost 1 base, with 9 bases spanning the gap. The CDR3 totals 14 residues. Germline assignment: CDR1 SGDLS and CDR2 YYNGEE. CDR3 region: CASSAGVRTDTQYF. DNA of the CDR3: TGTGCCAGCAGCGCCGGGGTACGCACAGATACGCAGTATTTT.

The CDR3 DNA is TGTGCCAGCAGTTACGACAGATCATACTATGGCTACACCTTC. Its protein is CASSYDRSYYGYTF. The genes are TRBV6-5 and TRBJ1-2; D is possibly TRBD1 (5 bases). CDR1 MNHEY and CDR2 SVGAGI come from the germline V gene. The V end lost 2 bases, the J end lost 3 bases, and 10 bases lay between the germline ends. The CDR3 has 14 residues.

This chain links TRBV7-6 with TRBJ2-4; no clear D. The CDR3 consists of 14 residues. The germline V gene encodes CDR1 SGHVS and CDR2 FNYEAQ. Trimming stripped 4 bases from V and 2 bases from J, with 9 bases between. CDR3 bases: TGTGCCAGCAGCTCAGGAACGACCAAAAACATTCAGTACTTC. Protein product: CASSSGTTKNIQYF.

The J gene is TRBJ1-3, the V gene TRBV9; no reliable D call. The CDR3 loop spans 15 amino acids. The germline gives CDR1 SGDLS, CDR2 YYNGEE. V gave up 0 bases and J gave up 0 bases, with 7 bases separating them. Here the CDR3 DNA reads TGTGCCAGCAGCGTAGGGGCGGGCTCTGGAAACACCATATATTTT. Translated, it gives CASSVGAGSGNTIYF.

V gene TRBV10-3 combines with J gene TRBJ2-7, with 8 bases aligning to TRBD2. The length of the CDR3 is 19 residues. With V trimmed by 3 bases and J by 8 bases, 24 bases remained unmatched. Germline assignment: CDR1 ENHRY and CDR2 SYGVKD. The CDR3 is CAISEGLAGLVGSGFQQYF. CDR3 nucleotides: TGTGCCATCAGTGAAGGGTTAGCGGGATTGGTAGGAAGTGGTTTCCAGCAGTACTTC.

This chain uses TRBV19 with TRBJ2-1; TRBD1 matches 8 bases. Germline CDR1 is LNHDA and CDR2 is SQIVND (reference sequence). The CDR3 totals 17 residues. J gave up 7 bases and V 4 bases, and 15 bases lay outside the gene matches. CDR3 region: CASSSRGDRGFENEQFF. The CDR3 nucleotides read TGTGCCAGTAGTAGCCGAGGTGACAGGGGATTTGAGAATGAGCAGTTCTTC.

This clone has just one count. The CDR3 here is CASSRDRGNRETQYF. The CDR3, as DNA: TGTGCCAGCAGCCGTGACAGGGGTAATAGGGAGACCCAGTACTTC. V gene TRBV11-2 combines with J gene TRBJ2-5; TRBD1 matches at 8 bases. Germline CDR1 is SGHAT and CDR2 is FQNNGV. This CDR3 contains 15 residues. V was pared by 5 bases and J by 5 bases, with 10 bases of the junction left unmatched.